This passage covers 23 T cell receptor beta chains from one sample sequenced in a study of memory CD4+ T cells and cytomegalovirus serostatus. Single viable CD3+CD4+CD8-CD45RO+ cells were sorted as the memory CD4+ T cells. Only in-frame clones appear in the TCRdb table, and some are missing; sequencing was by immunoSEQ multiplex PCR. The sample includes under 80,000 clones, under 80% of them seen just once. The sample taken for sequencing was memory CD4+ T cells from blood. The receptors were gathered from an adult in good health and CMV-seropositive.

This clone turned up a few times. This chain joins TRBV15 and TRBJ1-1; TRBD1 aligns across 8 bases. This CDR3 is built from 17 residues. Germline V gives CDR1 LNHNV, CDR2 YYDKDF (reference sequence). Unmatched junction bases numbered 12, after V lost 1 base and J lost 5 bases. For the CDR3, the DNA is TGTGCCACCAGCAGAGGTAGGACAGGGATTAGAGGAACTGAAGCTTTCTTT. Translating it yields CATSRGRTGIRGTEAFF.

The chain combines TRBV25-1 with TRBJ2-3; D gene ambiguous. Germline V gene sequence: CDR1 MGHDK, CDR2 SYGVNS. The ends were cut back, 1 base at V and 8 bases at J, with 13 bases in the middle. This CDR3 comprises 14 residues. Here the CDR3 reads CASSESGFPGTQYF. Here the CDR3 DNA reads TGTGCCAGCAGTGAATCGGGTTTCCCCGGTACGCAGTATTTT. The full variable domain, rest sourced from reference TRBV25-1 and TRBJ2-3, is EADIYQTPRYLVIGTGKKITLECSQTMGHDKMYWYQQDPGMELHLIHYSYGVNSTEKGDLSSESTVSRIRTEHFPLTLESARPSHTSQYLCASSESGFPGTQYFGPGTRLTVL.

The CDR3 sequence: CASSGLGTSTYEQYF. CDR3 DNA: TGTGCCAGCAGTGGCCTGGGGACATCGACCTACGAGCAGTACTTC. The V gene is TRBV25-1, the J gene TRBJ2-7; perhaps TRBD1 as D (6 bases). Deletions cut 4 bases from V and 2 bases from J, with 15 bases between. CDR3 length equals 15 residues. Per the germline V gene, CDR1 is MGHDK and CDR2 is SYGVNS.

This chain connects TRBV2 to TRBJ1-2; D uncertain. Trimming pared 8 bases from V and 8 bases from J, leaving 18 bases between. CDR3 size: 13 residues. The germline V gene has CDR1 SNHLY and CDR2 FYNNEI. The CDR3 bases are TGTGCCAGCCACTCATACACCCTAGGAGGCTACACCTTC. It translates to CASHSYTLGGYTF.

The table lists this clone with a count of one. A junction boundary mismatches the germline segment, possibly from a read error. The V gene is TRBV20-1, the J gene TRBJ2-5; TRBD2 agrees at 10 bases. Per the germline V gene, CDR1 is DFQATT and CDR2 is SNEGSKA (reference sequence). The CDR3 covers 11 residues. Here the CDR3 DNA reads TGTGGACTAGCGGTCCAAGAGACCCAGTACTTC. Protein: CGLAVQETQYF.

This chain uses TRBV11-2 with TRBJ2-1; D is possibly TRBD1 (7 bases). Germline V gene sequence: CDR1 SGHAT, CDR2 FQNNGV. Trimming removed 6 bases at V and 11 bases at J, with 32 bases between. This CDR3 is 18 amino acids long. The CDR3 sequence: CASRKLGQIFGGVNQQFF. The CDR3 DNA reads TGTGCCAGCAGAAAATTGGGACAGATCTTTGGCGGGGTTAATCAGCAGTTCTTC. The variable domain in full, with the rest retrieved from reference TRBV11-2 and TRBJ2-1, is EAGVAQSPRYKIIEKRQSVAFWCNPISGHATLYWYQQILGQGPKLLIQFQNNGVVDDSQLPKDRFSAERLKGVDSTLKIQPAKLEDSAVYLCASRKLGQIFGGVNQQFFGPGTRLTVL.

A single count supports this clone. The chain uses TRBV7-9 and TRBJ2-1; weak D call: TRBD2 (6 bases). The V and J ends lost 5 bases and 9 bases respectively, with 14 bases between them. Germline V gene sequence: CDR1 SEHNR, CDR2 FQNEAQ (reference sequence). The CDR3 spans 13 residues. The CDR3 DNA reads as TGTGCCAGCAGCCTTACTTTGGGGGGTGAGCAGTTCTTC. Translated, it gives CASSLTLGGEQFF.

The V and J genes are TRBV5-4 and TRBJ1-4; D is perhaps TRBD1 (6 bases). CDR1 SGHNT and CDR2 YYREEE come from the germline V gene (reference sequence). The V end was cut by 4 bases, the J end by 3 bases, with 13 bases between. The CDR3 spans 15 residues. CDR3 sequence reads: CASSTQGRANEKLFF. DNA of the CDR3: TGTGCCAGCAGCACCCAGGGGCGGGCTAATGAAAAACTGTTTTTT.

J is TRBJ1-3 and V is TRBV25-1; D gene ambiguous. The V end lost 3 bases, the J end lost 2 bases, and 8 bases lay between the germline ends. Germline-derived CDR1 and CDR2 are MGHDK and SYGVNS. The CDR3 covers 14 residues. CDR3 region: CASSDSQAGNTIYF. CDR3 DNA: TGTGCCAGCAGTGATTCCCAGGCTGGAAACACCATATATTTT. Looking up the rest from reference TRBV25-1 and TRBJ1-3 gives the full variable domain: EADIYQTPRYLVIGTGKKITLECSQTMGHDKMYWYQQDPGMELHLIHYSYGVNSTEKGDLSSESTVSRIRTEHFPLTLESARPSHTSQYLCASSDSQAGNTIYFGEGSWLTVV.

J is TRBJ2-7 and V is TRBV6-1; 7 bases map to TRBD1. V gave up 1 base and J gave up 2 bases; unmatched junction bases: 5. Germline CDR1 MNHNS, CDR2 SASEGT. The CDR3 is made up of 15 amino acids. The CDR3: CASSEEGGLTYEQYF. The CDR3 DNA reads TGTGCCAGCAGTGAAGAAGGGGGCTTAACCTACGAGCAGTACTTC.

The chain combines TRBV7-2 with TRBJ1-5, with a possible D match to TRBD1 (6 bases). The CDR3 spans 14 residues. The germline V gene encodes CDR1 SGHTA and CDR2 FQGNSA. Trimming removed 5 bases at V and 6 bases at J, with 14 bases between. The CDR3 loop is CASSQPQGTQPQHF. The DNA of the CDR3 is TGTGCCAGCAGCCAACCCCAGGGGACTCAGCCCCAGCATTTT.

The V gene is TRBV5-6, the J gene TRBJ2-2; D uncertain. The germline CDR1 and CDR2 sequences are SGHDT and YYEEEE. The CDR3 loop spans 15 amino acids. V lost 0 bases and J 5 bases, leaving 11 bases between the germline ends. The CDR3 nucleotides are TGTGCCAGCAGCTTGGGGGCAGGTGAGACCGGGGAGCTGTTTTTT. It codes for CASSLGAGETGELFF.

This clone has just a few counts. This chain connects TRBV7-2 to TRBJ2-5, with a weak D call TRBD2 (7 bases). Germline CDR1 is SGHTA and CDR2 is FQGNSA. The CDR3 length is 16 residues. V was shortened by 1 base and J by 2 bases, with 14 bases between the two germline ends. Here the CDR3 reads CASSLVAGAGQETQYF. CDR3 nucleotides: TGTGCCAGCAGCTTAGTCGCGGGGGCGGGGCAAGAGACCCAGTACTTC.

The chain carries TRBV29-1 and TRBJ1-4, with D maybe TRBD1 (5 bases). V lost 5 bases to trimming and J lost 6 bases, with 13 bases between them. The CDR3 covers 13 residues. The germline gives CDR1 SQVTM, CDR2 ANQGSEA. The CDR3 DNA follows: TGCAGCGTTCCAGGGAGTGGGGATGAAAAACTGTTTTTT. Translation: CSVPGSGDEKLFF. The whole variable domain, remainder taken from reference TRBV29-1 and TRBJ1-4, is SAVISQKPSRDICQRGTSLTIQCQVDSQVTMMFWYRQQPGQSLTLIATANQGSEATYESGFVIDKFPISRPNLTFSTLTVSNMSPEDSSIYLCSVPGSGDEKLFFGSGTQLSVL.

V is TRBV29-1 and J is TRBJ2-5; a possible D gene is TRBD1 (6 bases). There are 12 residues in the CDR3. Looked up from germline, CDR1 is SQVTM and CDR2 is ANQGSEA. Here the CDR3 reads CDGGARIETQYF. The DNA for the CDR3 is TGCGATGGGGGCGCTCGCATAGAGACCCAGTACTTC.

Regarding this clone: A read error is likely, as this CDR3 ends without the conserved phenylalanine or tryptophan. This chain joins TRBV9 and TRBJ1-2; 9 positions agree with TRBD1. Germline V gene data show CDR1 as SGDLS and CDR2 as YYNGEE. The CDR3 totals 14 residues. CDR3: CASSVAGQGYGYTL. In DNA, the CDR3 is TGTGCTAGCAGCGTAGCAGGACAGGGGTACGGCTACACCTTA.

The gene calls are TRBV19 and TRBJ1-1; D is perhaps TRBD1 (6 bases). The CDR3 has 13 residues. V lost 4 bases to trimming and J lost 4 bases, with 10 bases between them. Germline CDR1 reads LNHDA; CDR2 reads SQIVND (reference sequence). CDR3 sequence reads: CASSRTVLTEAFF. The CDR3 region has the DNA TGTGCCAGTAGTAGGACAGTCCTCACTGAAGCTTTCTTT.

This chain links TRBV19 with TRBJ1-5, with D possibly matching TRBD1 (5 bases). Per the germline V gene, CDR1 is LNHDA and CDR2 is SQIVND (reference sequence). The V gene lost 5 bases and the J gene lost 11 bases, with 16 bases spanning the gap. The CDR3 is made up of 13 amino acids. The CDR3 bases are TGTGCCAGTAGTGAAGGACACCCAGGGTCCCAGCATTTT. Translating gives CASSEGHPGSQHF.

CDR3 nucleotides: TGTGCCAGCAGCGTAGGCCCCCTCGGAGAGACCCAGTACTTC. This translates into CASSVGPLGETQYF. The V call is TRBV9, the J call TRBJ2-5, with D unresolved. This CDR3 spans 14 amino acids. In germline, CDR1 is SGDLS, CDR2 YYNGEE. Trimming cost V 0 bases and J 4 bases, with 10 bases left between them.

The V and J genes are TRBV11-3 and TRBJ1-6; tentative D call: TRBD1 (5 bases). The CDR3 totals 14 residues. The germline V gene has CDR1 SGHNT and CDR2 YENEEA. The V and J ends lost 5 bases and 5 bases respectively, with 10 bases between them. The CDR3 DNA follows: TGTGCCAGCAGCCCAGGGACGGATAATTCACCCCTCCACTTT. It specifies CASSPGTDNSPLHF.

The chain carries TRBV7-9 and TRBJ1-2; no reliable D call. Germline V gene sequence: CDR1 SEHNR, CDR2 FQNEAQ (reference sequence). Trimming removed 3 bases from V and 3 bases from J, with 17 bases in between. CDR3 length equals 16 residues. The CDR3 DNA reads as TGTGCCAGCAGCTTTAATCTCCCCGCGGGTGACTATGGCTACACCTTC. Translated: CASSFNLPAGDYGYTF.

The gene calls are TRBV5-1 and TRBJ1-1; the D gene is possibly TRBD1 (5 bases). V was shortened by 7 bases and J by 5 bases, with 21 bases between the two germline ends. This CDR3 has 15 residues. Per the germline V gene, CDR1 is SGHRS and CDR2 is YFSETQ. The CDR3 reads CASAVTAGIRTEAFF. CDR3 coding DNA: TGCGCCAGCGCCGTGACGGCAGGGATAAGGACTGAAGCTTTCTTT.

The J gene is TRBJ1-5, the V gene TRBV30, with D possibly being TRBD1 (6 bases). The ends were cut back, 1 base at V and 1 base at J, with 17 bases in the middle. The CDR3 totals 17 residues. Germline values: CDR1 GTSNPN, CDR2 SVGIG (reference sequence). This CDR3 is CAWSAGRTVLSNQPQHF. For the CDR3, the DNA is TGTGCCTGGAGTGCGGGGAGGACAGTCTTGAGCAATCAGCCCCAGCATTTT.